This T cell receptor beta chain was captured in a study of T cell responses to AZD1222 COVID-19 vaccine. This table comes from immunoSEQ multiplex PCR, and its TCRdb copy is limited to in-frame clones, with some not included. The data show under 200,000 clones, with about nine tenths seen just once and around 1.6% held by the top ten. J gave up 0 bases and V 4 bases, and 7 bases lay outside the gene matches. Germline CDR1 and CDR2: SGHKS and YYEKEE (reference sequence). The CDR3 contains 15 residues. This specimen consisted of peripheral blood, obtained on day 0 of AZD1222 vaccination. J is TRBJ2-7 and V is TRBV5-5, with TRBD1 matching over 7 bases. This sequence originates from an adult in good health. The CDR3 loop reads CASSLGQVRSYEQYF. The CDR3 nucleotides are TGTGCCAGCAGCCTAGGACAGGTGCGCTCCTACGAGCAGTACTTC.